The 25 T cell receptor beta chains below come from one sample, sequenced in a study of T cell repertoires in cytomegalovirus infection. In TCRdb, the reads were re-called with MiXCR into one record per CDR3 protein. In the table there are fewer than 700,000 distinct CDR3 sequences, around 24% of which are singletons. Sequencing input: CD8+ T cells from PBMCs. These TCRs come from a human donor in good health (CMV status not recorded). Some clones in this sample may be carry-over from other donors' samples.

CDR3 DNA: TGTGCCAACAAAGCCGGGGAGCTGTTTTTT. Protein sequence: CANKAGELFF. The V gene is TRBV2, the J gene TRBJ2-2; D is unclear. The germline V gene has CDR1 SNHLY and CDR2 FYNNEI. V dropped 10 bases and J dropped 6 bases, with 6 bases sitting between them. The CDR3 totals 10 residues. Full variable domain (missing parts from reference TRBV2 and TRBJ2-2): EPEVTQTPSHQVTQMGQEVILRCVPISNHLYFYWYRQILGQKVEFLVSFYNNEISEKSEIFDDQFSVERPDGSNFTLKIRSTKLEDSAMYFCANKAGELFFGEGSRLTVL.

This clonotype was recorded a few times. This chain connects TRBV6-5 to TRBJ2-2; the D gene is possibly TRBD2 (7 bases). The CDR3 has 15 amino acids. V was shortened by 7 bases and J by 3 bases, with 15 bases between the two germline ends. Germline assignment: CDR1 MNHEY and CDR2 SVGAGI. The CDR3 protein is CASTWRGPYTGELFF. As DNA, the CDR3 is TGTGCCAGCACCTGGCGGGGGCCATACACCGGGGAGCTGTTTTTT.

This sequence joins TRBV13 and TRBJ1-4; D uncertain. Germline values: CDR1 PRHDT, CDR2 FYEKMQ (reference sequence). V was cut by 5 bases and J by 0 bases, with 4 bases left in between. The CDR3 extends over 13 amino acids. In DNA form, the CDR3 reads TGTGCCAGCAGCAACTCAACTAATGAAAAACTGTTTTTT. Protein: CASSNSTNEKLFF.

In this sample, this clonotype turned up a few times. The chain uses TRBV4-3 and TRBJ2-1, with D perhaps matching TRBD1 or TRBD2 (5 bases each). Trimming pared 1 base from V and 3 bases from J, leaving 10 bases between. In germline, CDR1 is LGHNA, CDR2 YSLEER. The CDR3 length is 15 residues. CDR3 residues: CASSQAGTLYNEQFF. Written as DNA, the CDR3 is TGCGCCAGCAGCCAAGCGGGGACCCTCTACAATGAGCAGTTCTTC.

This clonotype occurred many times. This rearrangement joins TRBV6-2 or TRBV6-3 to TRBJ2-2; D is unresolved. The CDR3 runs to 12 residues. Germline V gives CDR1 MNHEY, CDR2 SVGEGT. The V gene lost 2 bases and the J gene lost 6 bases, with 4 bases spanning the gap. The CDR3, as DNA: TGTGCCAGCAGTTACGAGGCCGGGGAGCTGTTTTTT. This sequence encodes CASSYEAGELFF.

The rearrangement joins TRBV29-1 to TRBJ2-3; no clear D gene. Germline V CDR1 and CDR2: SQVTM, ANQGSEA. This CDR3 has 13 amino acids. Trimming removed 4 bases at V and 0 bases at J, with 8 bases between. CDR3 protein: CSVVRPSTDTQYF. The DNA of the CDR3 is TGCAGCGTTGTTAGACCGAGCACAGATACGCAGTATTTT.

This clonotype was detected many times. This rearrangement joins TRBV27 to TRBJ2-2, with D possibly called TRBD1 or TRBD2 (5 bases each). Germline V CDR1 and CDR2: MNHEY, SMNVEV (reference sequence). The CDR3 runs to 17 residues. V lost 4 bases and J 4 bases, leaving 19 bases between the germline ends. The CDR3 loop is CASSSPGRGSRTGELFF. The DNA for the CDR3 is TGTGCCAGCAGTTCCCCGGGAAGGGGAAGTCGCACCGGGGAGCTGTTTTTT.

This clonotype was seen at least ten times. V usage is TRBV7-2 and J usage is TRBJ1-2, with 8 bases lining up with TRBD1. Per germline, CDR1 SGHTA and CDR2 FQGNSA. The CDR3 spans 14 residues. Trimming removed 5 bases from V and 5 bases from J; junction bases left unmatched: 7. The CDR3 bases are TGTGCCAGCAGCCCACAGGGGGGACCTTATGGCTACACCTTC. Translated: CASSPQGGPYGYTF.

This clonotype was recorded many times. The J gene is TRBJ1-1, the V gene TRBV7-9; tentatively, D is TRBD1 (5 bases). The CDR3 covers 16 residues. The V gene lost 4 bases and the J gene lost 1 base, with 16 bases spanning the gap. Germline assignment: CDR1 SEHNR and CDR2 FQNEAQ (reference sequence). The CDR3 region is CASSSKGTPTNTEAFF. CDR3 coding DNA: TGTGCCAGCAGCTCAAAGGGGACGCCGACGAACACTGAAGCTTTCTTT.

This clonotype was seen only a few times. V usage is TRBV11-1 and J usage is TRBJ2-2; 8 positions match TRBD1. Germline values: CDR1 SGHAT, CDR2 FQDESV (reference sequence). V shed 5 bases and J 4 bases; nucleotides not matched to a gene: 9. The CDR3 is 16 residues long. Here the CDR3 reads CASSRYRGEITGELFF. The DNA for the CDR3 is TGTGCCAGCAGCCGATACAGGGGGGAGATCACCGGGGAGCTGTTTTTT.

The gene calls are TRBV13 and TRBJ2-5, with D uncertain. Germline CDR1 PRHDT, CDR2 FYEKMQ (reference sequence). Trimming left V 1 base short and J 0 bases short, with 12 bases between. The CDR3 consists of 16 residues. The CDR3 protein is CASSLAYSSYQETQYF. The CDR3 DNA is TGTGCCAGCAGCTTAGCCTACTCCTCGTACCAAGAGACCCAGTACTTC.

This clonotype has just a few counts. V gene TRBV5-1 combines with J gene TRBJ2-3, with 9 bases fitting TRBD1. Per germline, CDR1 SGHRS and CDR2 YFSETQ. With V trimmed by 7 bases and J by 6 bases, 9 bases remained unmatched. The CDR3 runs 14 residues. CDR3 nucleotides: TGCGCCAGCTGCCTAGGACAGGGGACGGATACGCAGTATTTT. It specifies CASCLGQGTDTQYF. Looking up the rest from reference TRBV5-1 and TRBJ2-3 gives the full variable domain: KAGVTQTPRYLIKTRGQQVTLSCSPISGHRSVSWYQQTPGQGLQFLFEYFSETQRNKGNFPGRFSGRQFSNSRSEMNVSTLELGDSALYLCASCLGQGTDTQYFGPGTRLTVL.

The chain employs TRBV5-5 and TRBJ1-2; no firm D call. The V end lost 0 bases, the J end lost 8 bases, and 14 bases lay between the germline ends. This CDR3 has 14 residues. The germline gives CDR1 SGHKS, CDR2 YYEKEE (reference sequence). CDR3 DNA: TGTGCCAGCAGCTTGGGGCAAGGTCCTGGGGGCTACACCTTC. Amino acid sequence: CASSLGQGPGGYTF.

This clonotype came up a few times. The chain links TRBV28 to TRBJ2-1, with 8 bases matching TRBD2. CDR1 and CDR2 from the germline V gene are MDHEN and SYDVKM. The CDR3 contains 15 residues. Losses at the gene ends were 7 bases for V and 3 bases for J; bases not matched to a gene: 8. CDR3 loop: CASTHGAGGYNEQFF. The CDR3 DNA sequence: TGTGCCAGCACCCATGGGGCGGGGGGCTACAATGAGCAGTTCTTC.

The J gene is TRBJ2-1, the V gene TRBV29-1, with D unclear. The CDR3 runs 14 residues. Trimming pared 0 bases from V and 7 bases from J, leaving 13 bases between. The germline CDR1 and CDR2 sequences are SQVTM and ANQGSEA. As DNA, the CDR3 is TGCAGCGTTGAAGATTGGGCACCAACGAATGAGCAGTTCTTC. Amino acids: CSVEDWAPTNEQFF.

The CDR3 bases are TGTGCCAGCAGCTACCCCCAGAGCTCCTACAATGAGCAGTTCTTC. It codes for CASSYPQSSYNEQFF. The chain has TRBV13 and TRBJ2-1; D not certain. The CDR3 length is 15 residues. Germline CDR1 and CDR2: PRHDT and FYEKMQ (reference sequence). V shed 4 bases and J shed 0 bases, with 10 bases lying between them.

The J gene is TRBJ2-7, the V gene TRBV7-9; D may be TRBD1 or TRBD2 (5 bases each). Trimming pared 5 bases from V and 3 bases from J, leaving 32 bases between. The CDR3 is made up of 20 amino acids. Germline V lookup: CDR1 SEHNR, CDR2 FQNEAQ (reference sequence). The CDR3 protein is CASSDVRPAGRNQWSYEQYF. DNA for the CDR3: TGTGCCAGCAGCGACGTCCGTCCGGCAGGGAGAAATCAATGGAGCTACGAGCAGTACTTC.

This clonotype has a handful of counts. This chain's CDR3 is CASSVLLRAGPINEKLFF. The CDR3, as DNA: TGTGCCAGCAGTGTACTGTTACGGGCGGGGCCGATTAATGAAAAACTGTTTTTT. The genes are TRBV6-4 and TRBJ1-4; tentatively, D is TRBD1 (5 bases). V was cut by 4 bases and J by 4 bases, with 22 bases left in between. This CDR3 has 18 amino acids. Germline CDR1 reads MRHNA; CDR2 reads SNTAGT.

The chain is built from TRBV13 and TRBJ1-4; D not certain. Looked up from germline, CDR1 is PRHDT and CDR2 is FYEKMQ (reference sequence). V was cut by 3 bases and J by 1 base, with 6 bases left in between. The CDR3 consists of 14 residues. CDR3 loop: CASSFGETNEKLFF. The CDR3, as DNA: TGTGCCAGCAGCTTTGGGGAAACTAATGAAAAACTGTTTTTT.

As for this clonotype: This clone may be a read error of a much larger clone one base away. This sequence joins TRBV28 and TRBJ2-1; D possibly uses TRBD1 or TRBD2 (5 bases each). CDR1 MDHEN and CDR2 SYDVKM come from the germline V gene. This CDR3 contains 13 residues. The CDR3 protein is CAGSPVGGYEQFF. As DNA, the CDR3 is TGTGCCGGCAGTCCCGTTGGGGGATACGAGCAGTTCTTC.

The rearrangement joins TRBV6-5 to TRBJ2-3; TRBD2 matches at 7 bases. The CDR3 spans 16 residues. Per the germline V gene, CDR1 is MNHEY and CDR2 is SVGAGI. J was trimmed by 3 bases and V by 2 bases; bases with no gene match: 8. The CDR3 DNA follows: TGTGCCAGCAGTTACATCCCGGAGCGGGGTACAGATACGCAGTATTTT. It codes for CASSYIPERGTDTQYF.

The gene calls are TRBV18 and TRBJ2-1, with 10 bases fitting TRBD2. The CDR3 is 15 amino acids. The V gene's germline CDR1 is KGHSH and CDR2 LQKENI. V shed 4 bases, J shed 8 bases, and the junction held 8 bases outside the gene matches. CDR3 sequence (DNA): TGTGCCAGCTCACGGTCAGCGGGGGGGCCCCATGAGCAGTTCTTC. Amino acid sequence: CASSRSAGGPHEQFF.

The sample holds a few counts of this clonotype. The chain links TRBV6-5 to TRBJ2-1; possibly TRBD2 for D (7 bases). The CDR3 contains 15 residues. Trimming stripped 0 bases from V and 7 bases from J, with 13 bases between. In germline, CDR1 is MNHEY, CDR2 SVGAGI. As DNA, the CDR3 is TGTGCCAGCAGTTACTCGGGGGGGCCGGGTAATGAGCAGTTCTTC. Protein product: CASSYSGGPGNEQFF.

This chain connects TRBV11-2 to TRBJ1-1, with TRBD1 identical over 8 bases. The trim removed 2 bases at V and 3 bases at J, leaving 20 bases unmatched. The CDR3 consists of 20 residues. From germline, CDR1 is SGHAT and CDR2 FQNNGV. The CDR3 here is CASSLWPGRDRSPSYTEAFF. The CDR3 DNA follows: TGTGCCAGCAGCTTATGGCCGGGACGGGACAGGTCACCTTCGTACACTGAAGCTTTCTTT. Together with reference TRBV11-2 and TRBJ1-1, the CDR3 gives the full variable domain: EAGVAQSPRYKIIEKRQSVAFWCNPISGHATLYWYQQILGQGPKLLIQFQNNGVVDDSQLPKDRFSAERLKGVDSTLKIQPAKLEDSAVYLCASSLWPGRDRSPSYTEAFFGQGTRLTVV.

This sequence joins TRBV27 and TRBJ2-7; 9 nucleotides agree with TRBD2. The CDR3 contains 14 residues. J was trimmed by 5 bases and V by 9 bases; bases with no gene match: 11. The V gene's germline CDR1 is MNHEY and CDR2 SMNVEV (reference sequence). The CDR3 DNA reads TGTGCCAGTCAAAGGCTAGCGGGGTACAACGAGCAGTACGTC. Translating gives CASQRLAGYNEQYV.